One and the same sample provided the 28 T cell receptor beta chains below, sequenced in a study of identical twins. TCRdb re-called the 5' RACE reads with MiXCR, one entry per CDR3 protein. The repertoire holds about 530,000 distinct CDR3 sequences, with 20% to 25% as singletons. The sample also formed part of further work on yellow fever vaccine responses in identical twins.

The material sequenced was CD4+ T cells sorted from blood. The receptors originated from a woman between 18 and 29 years old in good health.

CDR3 sequence reads: CASSVGYDSTEAFF. The CDR3 region has the DNA TGTGCCAGCAGCGTAGGTTACGACTCGACTGAAGCTTTCTTT. This rearrangement joins TRBV9 to TRBJ1-1, with no clear D. The CDR3 has 14 residues. Germline loops: CDR1 SGDLS, CDR2 YYNGEE. Trimming took off 0 bases at V and 5 bases at J, with 11 bases between the two ends. Full variable domain (remainder filled in from reference TRBV9 and TRBJ1-1): DSGVTQTPKHLITATGQRVTLRCSPRSGDLSVYWYQQSLDQGLQFLIQYYNGEERAKGNILERFSAQQFPDLHSELNLSSLELGDSALYFCASSVGYDSTEAFFGQGTRLTVV.

In its sample, this clonotype was seen a few times. The J gene is TRBJ2-7, the V gene TRBV7-9; TRBD2 matches at 8 bases. Germline lookup yields CDR1 SEHNR and CDR2 FQNEAQ (reference sequence). This CDR3 has 16 amino acids. V lost 2 bases, J lost 1 base, and 7 bases stayed unmatched. CDR3 in amino acids: CASSLQSGSTSYEQYF. CDR3 in DNA: TGTGCCAGCAGCTTACAGAGCGGGAGTACGTCCTACGAGCAGTACTTC. Combining the CDR3 with reference TRBV7-9 and TRBJ2-7 gives the whole variable domain DTGVSQNPRHKITKRGQNVTFRCDPISEHNRLYWYRQTLGQGPEFLTYFQNEAQLEKSRLLSDRFSAERPKGSFSTLEIQRTEQGDSAMYLCASSLQSGSTSYEQYFGPGTRLTVT.

The genes are TRBV10-2 and TRBJ2-1; weak D call: TRBD2 (6 bases). V lost 6 bases to trimming and J lost 2 bases, with 14 bases between them. This CDR3 has 15 residues. CDR1 WSHSY and CDR2 SAAADI come from the germline V gene. The CDR3 nucleotides are TGCGCCAGCAGGGTTCAGCGGGCTCCCTACAATGAGCAGTTCTTC. The encoded protein is CASRVQRAPYNEQFF.

In its sample, this clonotype was seen a few times. V usage is TRBV4-1 and J usage is TRBJ2-7; D remains unclear. This CDR3 contains 14 residues. V was cut by 0 bases and J by 6 bases, with 12 bases left in between. Germline CDR1 MGHRA, CDR2 YSYEKL. CDR3 in amino acids: CASSQDRQVREQYV. DNA of the CDR3: TGCGCCAGCAGCCAAGACCGGCAGGTGCGCGAGCAGTACGTC.

The chain recombines TRBV24-1 with TRBJ2-1; 9 nucleotides match TRBD1. The CDR3 is 16 amino acids. Germline trimming cut 5 bases from V and 7 bases from J; bases unmatched to any gene: 11. The germline V gene encodes CDR1 KGHDR and CDR2 SFDVKD. CDR3 region: CATSAEQGASWNEQFF. In nucleotides, the CDR3 is TGTGCCACCAGTGCCGAACAGGGGGCGAGTTGGAATGAGCAGTTCTTC.

The V gene is TRBV6-1, the J gene TRBJ2-7; unclear D gene. CDR1 and CDR2 (germline): MNHNS, SASEGT. The CDR3 is 14 residues long. Trimming removed 8 bases from V and 1 base from J, with 15 bases in between. The CDR3 reads CASAPHIASYEQYV. The CDR3 nucleotides are TGTGCCAGCGCACCGCATATAGCTTCCTACGAGCAGTACGTC.

The sample holds a few counts of this clonotype. The chain is built from TRBV6-1 and TRBJ2-5; D may correspond to TRBD1 or TRBD2 (7 bases each). The V and J ends lost 5 bases and 4 bases respectively, with 17 bases between them. Germline V gene data show CDR1 as MNHNS and CDR2 as SASEGT. The CDR3 sequence is 15 residues long. The CDR3 DNA reads as TGTGCCAGCAGTCGCCAGGGGGGGGTTGGAGAGACCCAGTACTTC. Translated, it gives CASSRQGGVGETQYF.

This rearrangement joins TRBV11-2 to TRBJ2-4; D is uncertain. The germline CDR1 and CDR2 sequences are SGHAT and FQNNGV. The CDR3 runs to 14 residues. Trimming took 5 bases from V and 4 from J, leaving 12 bases between them. The CDR3 sequence: CASSRTDGKNIQYF. The CDR3 bases are TGTGCCAGCAGCCGTACGGACGGGAAAAACATTCAGTACTTC.

In its sample, this clonotype was seen a few times. V usage is TRBV4-1 and J usage is TRBJ2-1; no clear D. Looked up from germline, CDR1 is MGHRA and CDR2 is YSYEKL. Trimming removed 1 base at V and 0 bases at J, with 13 bases between. CDR3 size: 17 residues. In DNA, the CDR3 is TGCGCCAGCAGCCAAGGGGCCGCTGTAAGCTCCTACAATGAGCAGTTCTTC. It is translated as CASSQGAAVSSYNEQFF.

This clonotype was recorded a few times. V gene TRBV20-1 combines with J gene TRBJ2-2, with D uncertain. Germline V lookup: CDR1 DFQATT, CDR2 SNEGSKA (reference sequence). This CDR3 has 12 amino acids. Deletions cut 6 bases from V and 2 bases from J, with 7 bases between. CDR3 in DNA: TGCAGTGCGCGAGCAAACACCGGGGAGCTGTTTTTT. As protein: CSARANTGELFF.

This clonotype came up a few times. This chain links TRBV7-2 with TRBJ2-7; D unclear. The CDR3 runs to 11 residues. Germline CDR1 is SGHTA and CDR2 is FQGNSA. V was shortened by 3 bases and J by 5 bases, with 5 bases between the two germline ends. The CDR3 here is CASSFWHEQYF. The CDR3 DNA sequence: TGTGCCAGCAGCTTTTGGCACGAGCAGTACTTC. Complete variable domain (other parts from reference TRBV7-2 and TRBJ2-7): GAGVSQSPSNKVTEKGKDVELRCDPISGHTALYWYRQSLGQGLEFLIYFQGNSAPDKSGLPSDRFSAERTGGSVSTLTIQRTQQEDSAVYLCASSFWHEQYFGPGTRLTVT.

This clonotype was picked up a small number of times. The rearrangement links TRBV7-2 to TRBJ2-1, with D perhaps being TRBD1 or TRBD2 (5 bases each). This CDR3 comprises 17 residues. V lost 1 base and J 2 bases, leaving 15 bases between the germline ends. CDR1 SGHTA and CDR2 FQGNSA come from the germline V gene. This CDR3 reads CASSLGPGSGTYNEQFF. DNA for the CDR3: TGTGCCAGCAGCTTAGGTCCAGGGTCGGGGACCTACAATGAGCAGTTCTTC.

This clonotype was detected a few times. The rearrangement joins TRBV10-1 to TRBJ2-2, with 8 positions matching TRBD1. The germline CDR1 and CDR2 sequences are WNHNN and SYGVQD (reference sequence). This CDR3 has 15 amino acids. Losses at the gene ends were 2 bases for V and 4 bases for J; bases not matched to a gene: 3. CDR3 in amino acids: CASSEGGTGTGELFF. CDR3 coding DNA: TGCGCCAGCAGTGAGGGGGGGACAGGCACCGGGGAGCTGTTTTTT.

The chain couples TRBV20-1 to TRBJ2-1; possibly TRBD2 for D (7 bases). Trimming left V 3 bases short and J 0 bases short, with 12 bases between. CDR3 length equals 15 residues. CDR1 is DFQATT, CDR2 SNEGSKA, per germline (reference sequence). This CDR3 reads CSASRGGSSYNEQFF. The CDR3 coding sequence is TGCAGTGCTAGCCGCGGGGGCAGCTCCTACAATGAGCAGTTCTTC.

This clonotype was observed once. The chain couples TRBV6-1 to TRBJ2-5, with 8 bases fitting TRBD2. Per the germline V gene, CDR1 is MNHNS and CDR2 is SASEGT. This CDR3 has 13 residues. J lost 7 bases, V lost 5 bases, and 6 bases had no gene match. The CDR3 region has the DNA TGTGCCAGCAGTATGGACGGGGGGGTGACCCAGTACTTC. As protein: CASSMDGGVTQYF.

The chain carries TRBV3-1 and TRBJ2-1; 11 nucleotides agree with TRBD2. J was trimmed by 7 bases and V by 4 bases; bases with no gene match: 9. There are 16 residues in the CDR3. Looked up from germline, CDR1 is LGHDT and CDR2 is YNNKEL (reference sequence). CDR3 region: CASSPGTSGSINEQFF. The DNA of the CDR3 is TGTGCCAGCAGCCCCGGAACTAGCGGGAGTATTAATGAGCAGTTCTTC.

The chain employs TRBV11-2 and TRBJ1-6; D perhaps matches TRBD1 (5 bases). Trimming took off 5 bases at V and 11 bases at J, with 19 bases between the two ends. This CDR3 comprises 15 residues. Per germline, CDR1 SGHAT and CDR2 FQNNGV. CDR3 in amino acids: CASSHGTDFGTPLHF. The CDR3 nucleotides are TGTGCCAGCAGCCACGGGACGGATTTTGGAACACCCCTCCACTTT. The full variable domain, with the rest looked up from reference TRBV11-2 and TRBJ1-6, is EAGVAQSPRYKIIEKRQSVAFWCNPISGHATLYWYQQILGQGPKLLIQFQNNGVVDDSQLPKDRFSAERLKGVDSTLKIQPAKLEDSAVYLCASSHGTDFGTPLHFGNGTRLTVT.

This sequence joins TRBV10-3 and TRBJ2-3, with 10 bases aligning to TRBD2. Germline values: CDR1 ENHRY, CDR2 SYGVKD. V shed 3 bases, J shed 6 bases, and the junction held 12 bases outside the gene matches. This CDR3 is 17 amino acids long. The CDR3, as DNA: TGTGCCATCAGTGAAAGGGGGGCTAGCGGGAGTTCTGATACGCAGTATTTT. It codes for CAISERGASGSSDTQYF.

This clonotype was seen a handful of times. The V and J genes are TRBV5-1 and TRBJ2-4; TRBD1 matches 7 bases. Trimming at V came to 4 bases and at J to 0 bases, leaving 4 bases not matched to a gene. CDR1 and CDR2 from the germline V gene are SGHRS and YFSETQ. CDR3 length: 15 amino acids. The CDR3 protein is CASSGNRGAKNIQYF. CDR3 DNA: TGCGCCAGCAGCGGGAACAGGGGAGCCAAAAACATTCAGTACTTC.

The rearrangement joins TRBV10-3 to TRBJ2-3; no firm D call. Trimming took off 11 bases at V and 4 bases at J, with 22 bases between the two ends. CDR1 and CDR2 from the germline V gene are ENHRY and SYGVKD. The CDR3 is 15 residues long. In nucleotides, the CDR3 is TGTGCCGTTGGATTTGGTCGCAGGAACTCAGATACGCAGTATTTT. Its translation: CAVGFGRRNSDTQYF.

This sequence joins TRBV20-1 and TRBJ2-5; D gene unclear. The CDR3 loop spans 15 amino acids. V was cut by 0 bases and J by 7 bases, with 18 bases left in between. Germline CDR1 is DFQATT and CDR2 is SNEGSKA (reference sequence). The CDR3 nucleotides read TGCAGTGCTAGAGATGAGCAATACCTCACCGGGACCCAGTACTTC. It specifies CSARDEQYLTGTQYF.

This clonotype occurred a few times. J is TRBJ1-5 and V is TRBV19; D not certain. CDR1 and CDR2 (germline): LNHDA, SQIVND (reference sequence). The length of the CDR3 is 14 residues. V was cut by 5 bases and J by 2 bases, with 10 bases left in between. The CDR3, as DNA: TGTGCCAGTAGTTGGGGAGAGGGCAATCAGCCCCAGCATTTT. Its protein product is CASSWGEGNQPQHF. Full variable domain (remainder filled in from reference TRBV19 and TRBJ1-5): DGGITQSPKYLFRKEGQNVTLSCEQNLNHDAMYWYRQDPGQGLRLIYYSQIVNDFQKGDIAEGYSVSREKKESFPLTVTSAQKNPTAFYLCASSWGEGNQPQHFGDGTRLSIL.

This rearrangement joins TRBV27 to TRBJ2-7; 9 positions agree with TRBD2. CDR1 is MNHEY and CDR2 is SMNVEV in the germline V gene (reference sequence). Trimming removed 3 bases from V and 4 bases from J; junction bases left unmatched: 7. This CDR3 is built from 15 residues. CDR3 bases: TGTGCCAGCAGTTTTATGGCTAGCGGGATATACGAGCAGTACTTC. Translation gives CASSFMASGIYEQYF.

This rearrangement joins TRBV6-5 to TRBJ1-6; perhaps TRBD1 as D (5 bases). This CDR3 has 14 amino acids. Germline V gene lookup returns CDR1 MNHEY and CDR2 SVGAGI. Trimming pared 2 bases from V and 4 bases from J, leaving 6 bases between. The CDR3 DNA follows: TGTGCCAGCAGTTACAGGGGTTATAATTCACCCCTCCACTTT. Its translation: CASSYRGYNSPLHF.

The rearrangement links TRBV9 to TRBJ2-1; maybe TRBD2 (6 bases). The CDR3 spans 15 residues. CDR1 is SGDLS and CDR2 is YYNGEE in the germline V gene. Between the trimmed V and J ends, which lost 2 bases and 4 bases, there was a span of 13 bases. CDR3 DNA sequence: TGTGCCAGCAGCGTCCGGGCGGGGCCTTACAATGAGCAGTTCTTC. This gives the protein CASSVRAGPYNEQFF.

The CDR3 coding sequence is TGCAGCGGATCTCCCACTTCGAACACCGGGGAGCTGTTTTTT. This gives the protein CSGSPTSNTGELFF. The V gene is TRBV29-1, the J gene TRBJ2-2; D unclear. Trimming removed 7 bases from V and 0 bases from J, with 12 bases in between. In germline, CDR1 is SQVTM, CDR2 ANQGSEA. This CDR3 has 14 residues.

This clonotype has a count of ten or more. The chain carries TRBV10-3 and TRBJ2-1; 9 bases match TRBD2. V was pared by 6 bases and J by 10 bases, with 13 bases of the junction left unmatched. The length of the CDR3 is 15 residues. The germline gives CDR1 ENHRY, CDR2 SYGVKD. The CDR3 spells CAIRKDSGSLGEQFF. The CDR3, as DNA: TGTGCCATCAGGAAGGATAGCGGGAGTCTTGGGGAGCAGTTCTTC.

This clonotype was seen more than once but under ten times. The rearrangement links TRBV7-7 to TRBJ2-1; D is uncertain. Trimming pared 2 bases from V and 0 bases from J, leaving 8 bases between. Germline CDR1 SSHAT, CDR2 FNYEAQ (reference sequence). There are 15 residues in the CDR3. The CDR3 region is CASSLRDSSYNEQFF. The DNA for the CDR3 is TGTGCCAGCAGCTTAAGGGATAGCTCCTACAATGAGCAGTTCTTC.